These 28 T cell receptor beta chains were sequenced from one sample in a study of long-term antiretroviral therapy in people with HIV. immunoSEQ v3.0 was run at survey level. Repertoires were generated with immunoSEQ multiplex PCR, while TCRdb's copy carries only in-frame clones and drops some. The data contain about 34,000 clones, roughly 94% of them singletons. This specimen consisted of unsorted PBMCs, obtained around 5 years after starting antiretroviral therapy. These receptors were collected from a woman aged 50 to 60 with HIV.

The chain employs TRBV5-8 and TRBJ2-3, with TRBD1 identical over 10 bases. There are 16 residues in the CDR3. Trimming at V came to 5 bases and at J to 0 bases, leaving 6 bases not matched to a gene. Germline CDR1 SGHTS, CDR2 YDEGEE. CDR3 coding DNA: TGTGCCAGCAGGCGAGGGACAGGGGAGAGCACAGATACGCAGTATTTT. The encoded protein is CASRRGTGESTDTQYF.

This sequence joins TRBV7-9 and TRBJ1-2, with D unclear. Trimming stripped 0 bases from V and 1 base from J, with 9 bases between. Germline CDR1 and CDR2: SEHNR and FQNEAQ (reference sequence). The CDR3 has 15 residues. Written as DNA, the CDR3 is TGTGCCAGCAGCTTAGCAGACCTCTTTAACTATGGCTACACCTTC. Protein product: CASSLADLFNYGYTF.

This chain uses TRBV29-1 with TRBJ1-4; the D gene is possibly TRBD1 (6 bases). The germline gives CDR1 SQVTM, CDR2 ANQGSEA. The CDR3 is 12 amino acids. Trimming pared 8 bases from V and 13 bases from J, leaving 20 bases between. The CDR3 sequence: CSFRGIGGGLFF. DNA for the CDR3: TGCAGCTTTAGAGGTATAGGAGGGGGACTGTTTTTT.

The V gene is TRBV28, the J gene TRBJ1-4; D gene uncertain. The CDR3 length is 15 residues. Germline values: CDR1 MDHEN, CDR2 SYDVKM. Trimming removed 2 bases at V and 0 bases at J, with 7 bases between. The CDR3 region has the DNA TGTGCCAGCAGTTTAAGCGGATCAACTAATGAAAAACTGTTTTTT. Translated: CASSLSGSTNEKLFF.

The V call is TRBV5-1, the J call TRBJ2-3; a weak D match, TRBD2 (7 bases). Germline values: CDR1 SGHRS, CDR2 YFSETQ. CDR3 length equals 17 residues. V dropped 0 bases and J dropped 4 bases, with 18 bases sitting between them. CDR3 nucleotide sequence: TGCGCCAGCAGCTTGGAAGGGGGGGTAGTAGGCCCAGATACGCAGTATTTT. This gives the protein CASSLEGGVVGPDTQYF.

The chain links TRBV6-6 to TRBJ1-3; no clear D. The ends were cut back, 2 bases at V and 2 bases at J, with 7 bases in the middle. The CDR3 runs 14 residues. Germline V lookup: CDR1 MNHNY, CDR2 SVGAGI (reference sequence). CDR3 amino acids: CASSYRAAGNTIYF. The CDR3 DNA is TGTGCCAGCAGTTACAGGGCTGCTGGAAACACCATATATTTT.

The rearrangement links TRBV19 to TRBJ2-7, with D possibly being TRBD1 or TRBD2 (5 bases each). In germline, CDR1 is LNHDA, CDR2 SQIVND (reference sequence). Trimming removed 2 bases at V and 2 bases at J, with 10 bases between. This CDR3 comprises 14 residues. CDR3 coding DNA: TGTGCCAGTAGTATACAAACGGGGCCCTACGAGCAGTACTTC. Its protein product is CASSIQTGPYEQYF. Combining the CDR3 with reference TRBV19 and TRBJ2-7 gives the whole variable domain DGGITQSPKYLFRKEGQNVTLSCEQNLNHDAMYWYRQDPGQGLRLIYYSQIVNDFQKGDIAEGYSVSREKKESFPLTVTSAQKNPTAFYLCASSIQTGPYEQYFGPGTRLTVT.

The chain joins TRBV9 to TRBJ2-5; a weak D match, TRBD2 (5 bases). Germline assignment: CDR1 SGDLS and CDR2 YYNGEE. Trimming left V 1 base short and J 3 bases short, with 7 bases between. The CDR3 length is 13 residues. This chain's CDR3 is CASSVQAEETQYF. The DNA of the CDR3 is TGTGCCAGCAGCGTACAAGCGGAAGAGACCCAGTACTTC.

In its sample, this clone was seen a few times. The CDR3 region has the DNA TGTGCCAGCAGTGACCTCCCGACAGAGAAAGCTTTCTTT. This sequence encodes CASSDLPTEKAFF. The chain employs TRBV2 and TRBJ1-1; tentative D call: TRBD1 (5 bases). Deletions cut 3 bases from V and 9 bases from J, with 14 bases between. The CDR3 totals 13 residues. Germline V gives CDR1 SNHLY, CDR2 FYNNEI.

The rearrangement joins TRBV4-1 to TRBJ2-3, with D perhaps given as TRBD1 or TRBD2 (5 bases each). Germline CDR1 is MGHRA and CDR2 is YSYEKL. V shed 1 base and J shed 0 bases, with 14 bases lying between them. The CDR3 spans 17 residues. The CDR3 DNA reads TGCGCCAGCAGCCAAGGGCCCGTGGGGACCAGCACAGATACGCAGTATTTT. It yields the protein CASSQGPVGTSTDTQYF.

The chain has TRBV11-2 and TRBJ2-1; possible D gene TRBD1, 6 bases. There are 15 residues in the CDR3. Germline lookup yields CDR1 SGHAT and CDR2 FQNNGV. Deletions cut 4 bases from V and 5 bases from J, with 15 bases between. This chain's CDR3 is CASSSLLEGDNEQFF. CDR3 bases: TGTGCCAGCAGCTCTCTACTAGAGGGGGACAATGAGCAGTTCTTC.

The chain links TRBV4-3 to TRBJ2-7; D is possibly TRBD1 (5 bases). Germline CDR1 is LGHNA and CDR2 is YSLEER. Trimming took 0 bases from V and 0 from J, leaving 9 bases between them. The CDR3 loop spans 15 amino acids. CDR3 region: CASSQDQGSSYEQYF. The CDR3 DNA sequence: TGCGCCAGCAGCCAAGATCAGGGTAGCTCCTACGAGCAGTACTTC.

The chain combines TRBV10-3 with TRBJ2-1; D unclear. Trimming took off 6 bases at V and 0 bases at J, with 6 bases between the two ends. The CDR3 totals 13 residues. Germline V CDR1 and CDR2: ENHRY, SYGVKD. For the CDR3, the DNA is TGTGCCATCAGAAGCACCTCCTACAATGAGCAGTTCTTC. Translating gives CAIRSTSYNEQFF.

V is TRBV7-3 and J is TRBJ1-2; unclear D gene. V dropped 5 bases and J dropped 0 bases, with 7 bases sitting between them. This CDR3 contains 13 residues. From germline, CDR1 is SGHTA and CDR2 FQGTGA. In DNA form, the CDR3 reads TGTGCCAGCAGCCGTGATACTAACTATGGCTACACCTTC. Residues: CASSRDTNYGYTF.

This clone showed up just once. The chain employs TRBV29-1 and TRBJ2-3, with 11 bases identical to TRBD2. The CDR3 sequence is 15 residues long. Germline CDR1 SQVTM, CDR2 ANQGSEA. Unmatched junction bases numbered 5, after V lost 4 bases and J lost 2 bases. CDR3 amino acids: CSVGLAGTHTDTQYF. The CDR3 nucleotides read TGCAGCGTTGGACTAGCGGGGACTCACACAGATACGCAGTATTTT.

This clone is a singleton in its sample. The chain is built from TRBV27 and TRBJ1-1; tentatively, D is TRBD1 (5 bases). The V and J ends lost 6 bases and 9 bases respectively, with 17 bases between them. Germline V CDR1 and CDR2: MNHEY, SMNVEV (reference sequence). CDR3 size: 13 residues. The CDR3 is CASSLDQGAQAFF. The CDR3 nucleotides read TGTGCCAGCAGCCTTGACCAGGGCGCACAAGCTTTCTTT.

The table lists this clone with a count of one. The CDR3 region has the DNA TGTGCCAGCAGCAGGCGGGGTATCCAGCCCGTCTATGGCTACACCTTC. This translates into CASSRRGIQPVYGYTF. V usage is TRBV5-6 and J usage is TRBJ1-2; unclear D gene. CDR3 length equals 16 residues. Germline CDR1 is SGHDT and CDR2 is YYEEEE. The ends were cut back, 4 bases at V and 4 bases at J, with 20 bases in the middle.

CDR3 sequence (DNA): TGTGCCAGCAGATCCAATTCAGGGGGCCCTGAAGCTTTCTTT. Protein: CASRSNSGGPEAFF. The genes are TRBV7-9 and TRBJ1-1, with 8 bases aligning to TRBD1. The germline V gene encodes CDR1 SEHNR and CDR2 FQNEAQ (reference sequence). This CDR3 has 14 amino acids. The V segment lost 6 bases and the J segment 6 bases; nucleotides outside the gene matches: 9.

J is TRBJ1-3 and V is TRBV7-9; the D is unclear. CDR3 length equals 13 residues. Trimming took off 11 bases at V and 0 bases at J, with 11 bases between the two ends. Germline V gene sequence: CDR1 SEHNR, CDR2 FQNEAQ (reference sequence). The chain's CDR3 is CAPQESSGNTIYF. The CDR3 DNA reads as TGTGCCCCCCAGGAGAGCTCTGGAAACACCATATATTTT.

The rearrangement uses TRBV27 and TRBJ2-6; maybe TRBD1 (6 bases). Trimming removed 5 bases at V and 0 bases at J, with 14 bases between. The CDR3 sequence is 17 residues long. CDR1 is MNHEY and CDR2 is SMNVEV in the germline V gene (reference sequence). In DNA, the CDR3 is TGTGCCAGCAGTGGTTTGGACAGCTTCTCTGGGGCCAACGTCCTGACTTTC. It specifies CASSGLDSFSGANVLTF.

The V and J genes are TRBV7-2 and TRBJ2-5, with TRBD1 identical over 10 bases. The CDR3 spans 15 residues. Germline values: CDR1 SGHTA, CDR2 FQGNSA. Trimming cost V 1 base and J 5 bases; bases outside gene matches: 4. As DNA, the CDR3 is TGTGCCAGCAGCTTAGGACAGGGGGCGTTCGAGACCCAGTACTTC. This translates into CASSLGQGAFETQYF.

The genes are TRBV11-2 and TRBJ2-5; TRBD2 matches 9 bases. This CDR3 contains 17 residues. CDR1 and CDR2 (germline): SGHAT, FQNNGV. Trimming took 0 bases from V and 1 from J; bases not matched to a gene: 6. CDR3 residues: CASSLDRVAGAQETQYF. CDR3 nucleotides: TGTGCCAGCAGCTTAGATAGGGTAGCGGGGGCCCAAGAGACCCAGTACTTC.

The chain employs TRBV2 and TRBJ2-7; no definite D call. V dropped 5 bases and J dropped 6 bases, with 14 bases sitting between them. CDR1 is SNHLY and CDR2 is FYNNEI in the germline V gene. This CDR3 region has 13 residues. CDR3 sequence (DNA): TGTGCCAGCAGTCTAACAGAAAAATCCGAGCAGTACTTC. The encoded protein is CASSLTEKSEQYF.

The chain has TRBV6-6 and TRBJ2-3; 11 bases line up with TRBD2. Germline CDR1 reads MNHNY; CDR2 reads SVGAGI (reference sequence). Unmatched junction bases numbered 7, after V lost 2 bases and J lost 6 bases. The CDR3 extends over 16 amino acids. The CDR3 DNA follows: TGTGCCAGCAGTTACGAGTCTAGCGGGGGGCCTGATACGCAGTATTTT. Translated, it gives CASSYESSGGPDTQYF.

The J gene is TRBJ2-7, the V gene TRBV5-1; D gene ambiguous. The CDR3 runs 15 residues. The germline V gene has CDR1 SGHRS and CDR2 YFSETQ. Trimming removed 3 bases from V and 0 bases from J, with 13 bases in between. The CDR3 loop reads CASSWLGSLSYEQYF. The CDR3 nucleotides are TGCGCCAGCAGCTGGTTAGGCTCTCTCTCCTACGAGCAGTACTTC.

This clone appeared a single time. The J gene is TRBJ2-7, the V gene TRBV10-2; 7 bases map to TRBD1. Germline assignment: CDR1 WSHSY and CDR2 SAAADI. The CDR3 length is 15 residues. The J segment lost 1 base and the V segment lost 4 bases, leaving 7 bases of the junction unmatched. The CDR3 spells CASSAQDRLSYEQYF. The DNA of the CDR3 is TGCGCCAGCAGTGCCCAGGACAGGCTTTCCTACGAGCAGTACTTC.

The genes are TRBV7-9 and TRBJ2-3; TRBD2 matches at 11 bases. Germline V gene sequence: CDR1 SEHNR, CDR2 FQNEAQ (reference sequence). The CDR3 sequence is 12 residues long. The junction had 0 bases not matched to a gene; V was cut back by 3 bases and J by 10 bases. The CDR3, as DNA: TGTGCCAGCAGCTTTAGCGGGGGGGCGCAGTATTTT. Encoded protein: CASSFSGGAQYF.

CDR3 in amino acids: CASSQDRVYTGELFF. As DNA, the CDR3 is TGTGCCAGCAGCCAAGACAGGGTGTACACCGGGGAGCTGTTTTTT. The chain recombines TRBV7-9 with TRBJ2-2, with 7 positions matching TRBD1. V shed 5 bases and J 3 bases; nucleotides not matched to a gene: 6. CDR1 SEHNR and CDR2 FQNEAQ come from the germline V gene (reference sequence). This CDR3 is built from 15 residues.